This T cell receptor beta chain appears in the sequencing data of a study of fetal regulatory T cell absence and autoimmunity. Turning to the study itself: Without clinical diabetes, IPEX patients showed exocrine pancreas autoimmunity.

Whole-study results and caveats: Pancreas and cord blood did not differ much in TRB family usage. Pancreas TCRs were oligoclonally enriched versus cord blood, some clones over 95-fold.

V was pared by 2 bases and J by 3 bases, with 6 bases of the junction left unmatched. This CDR3 is 15 amino acids long. Looked up from germline, CDR1 is MNHNY and CDR2 is SVGAGI (reference sequence). This was a survey-level run. Produced via immunoSEQ multiplex PCR; TCRdb's table is partial and in-frame only. In the table there are about 95,000 clones, around 72% of which are singletons. Details on this clone: What it recognizes is unknown.

The rearrangement links TRBV6-6 to TRBJ2-7; 8 bases agree with TRBD2. Sequenced material: pancreas tissue. The TCR was taken from a male donor with IPEX syndrome. This CDR3 is CASSYPGLGFYEQYF. The CDR3 bases are TGTGCCAGCAGTTACCCGGGACTAGGGTTCTACGAGCAGTACTTC.